This record covers a single TCR beta chain. The antigen is undetermined. The sample belongs to a study of CXCR3-negative and CXCR3-positive naive CD8 T cells. Findings and limits, study-wide: TRB CDR3s of CXCR3-positive naive cells were more hydrophobic than those of CXCR3-negative naive cells.

UMI-labeled TRB cDNA libraries were prepared by 5' RACE. Reprocessing the 5' RACE reads, TCRdb reports a single entry for every CDR3 protein and omits DNA. The sample includes about 130,000 distinct CDR3 sequences. This clonotype was obtained from a human donor in good health. Some clones in this sample may be carry-over from other donors' samples. What was sequenced was naive CXCR3+ CD8+ T cells from blood. This sample's subset: CD45RO-CCR7+CD27+CD95- naive CD8+ T cells expressing CXCR3 (TNR3+).

CDR3 sequence: CASSSTEEPYEQYF. V is TRBV5-1 and J is TRBJ2-7. Germline V gene data show CDR1 as SGHRS and CDR2 as YFSETQ. This CDR3 contains 14 residues.